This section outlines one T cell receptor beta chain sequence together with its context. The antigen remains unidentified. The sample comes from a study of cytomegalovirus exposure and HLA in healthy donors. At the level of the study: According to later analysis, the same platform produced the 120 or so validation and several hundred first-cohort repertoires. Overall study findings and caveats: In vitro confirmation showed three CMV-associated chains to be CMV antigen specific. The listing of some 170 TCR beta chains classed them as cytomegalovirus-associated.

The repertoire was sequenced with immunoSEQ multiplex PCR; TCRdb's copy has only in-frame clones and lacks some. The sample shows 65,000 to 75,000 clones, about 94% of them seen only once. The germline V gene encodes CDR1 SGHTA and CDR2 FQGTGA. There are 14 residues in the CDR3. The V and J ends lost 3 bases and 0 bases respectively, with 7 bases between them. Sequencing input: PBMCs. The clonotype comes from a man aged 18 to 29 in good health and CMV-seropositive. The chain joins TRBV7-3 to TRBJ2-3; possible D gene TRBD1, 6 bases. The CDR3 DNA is TGTGCCAGCAGCTTGGGGGCTAGCACAGATACGCAGTATTTT. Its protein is CASSLGASTDTQYF.